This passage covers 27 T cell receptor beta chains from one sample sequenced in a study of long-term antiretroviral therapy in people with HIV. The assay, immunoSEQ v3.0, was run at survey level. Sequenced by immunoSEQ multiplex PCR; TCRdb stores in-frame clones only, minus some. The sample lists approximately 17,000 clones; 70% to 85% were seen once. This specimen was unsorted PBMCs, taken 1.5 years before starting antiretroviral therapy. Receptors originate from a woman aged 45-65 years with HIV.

This chain's CDR3 is CASAYRGYTGELFF. CDR3 bases: TGTGCCAGCGCATACAGGGGATACACCGGGGAGCTGTTTTTT. The J gene is TRBJ2-2, the V gene TRBV6-5; 7 bases fit TRBD1. The ends lost 8 bases at V and 3 bases at J; junction bases unmatched: 6. The CDR3 runs to 14 residues. CDR1 and CDR2 from the germline V gene are MNHEY and SVGAGI.

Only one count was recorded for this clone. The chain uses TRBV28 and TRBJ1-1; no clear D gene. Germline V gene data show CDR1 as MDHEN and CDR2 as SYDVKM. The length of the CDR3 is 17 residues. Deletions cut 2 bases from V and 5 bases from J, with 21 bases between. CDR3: CASSLGGKLLGKTEAFF. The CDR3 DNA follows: TGTGCCAGCAGTTTAGGAGGGAAACTCTTGGGAAAAACTGAAGCTTTCTTT.

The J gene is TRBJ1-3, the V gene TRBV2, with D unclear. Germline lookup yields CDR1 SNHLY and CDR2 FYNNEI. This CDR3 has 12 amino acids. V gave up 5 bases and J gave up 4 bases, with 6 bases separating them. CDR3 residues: CASSLTGNTIYF. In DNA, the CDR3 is TGTGCCAGCAGTCTAACAGGAAACACCATATATTTT.

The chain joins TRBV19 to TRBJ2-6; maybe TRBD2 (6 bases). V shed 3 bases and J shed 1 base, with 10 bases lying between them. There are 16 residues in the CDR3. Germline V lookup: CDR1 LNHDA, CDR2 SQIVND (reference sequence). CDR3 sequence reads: CASSIWGGSGANVLTF. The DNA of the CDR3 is TGTGCCAGTAGTATTTGGGGAGGATCTGGGGCCAACGTCCTGACTTTC.

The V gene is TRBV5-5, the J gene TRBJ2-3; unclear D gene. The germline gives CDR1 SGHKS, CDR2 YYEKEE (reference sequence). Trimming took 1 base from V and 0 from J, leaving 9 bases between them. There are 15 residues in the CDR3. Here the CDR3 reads CASSLLSGSTDTQYF. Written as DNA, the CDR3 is TGTGCCAGCAGCTTGCTGTCCGGGAGCACAGATACGCAGTATTTT.

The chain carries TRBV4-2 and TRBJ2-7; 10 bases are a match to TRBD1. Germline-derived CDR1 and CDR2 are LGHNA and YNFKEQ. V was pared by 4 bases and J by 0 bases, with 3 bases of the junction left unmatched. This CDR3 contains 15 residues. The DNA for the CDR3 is TGTGCCAGCAGCCCGACAGGGGGCGGCTCCTACGAGCAGTACTTC. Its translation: CASSPTGGGSYEQYF.

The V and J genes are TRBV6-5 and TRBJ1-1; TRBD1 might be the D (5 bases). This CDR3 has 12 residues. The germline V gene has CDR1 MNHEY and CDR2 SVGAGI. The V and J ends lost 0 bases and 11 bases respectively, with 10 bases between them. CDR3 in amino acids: CASSYSGDRAFF. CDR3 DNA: TGTGCCAGCAGTTACTCGGGGGATAGGGCTTTCTTT.

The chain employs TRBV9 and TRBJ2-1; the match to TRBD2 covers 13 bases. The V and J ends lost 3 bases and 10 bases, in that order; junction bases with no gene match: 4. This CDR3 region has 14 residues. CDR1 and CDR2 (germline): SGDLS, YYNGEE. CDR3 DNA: TGTGCCAGCAGCGCCTCGGGACTAGCGGGGGAGCAGTTCTTC. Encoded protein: CASSASGLAGEQFF.

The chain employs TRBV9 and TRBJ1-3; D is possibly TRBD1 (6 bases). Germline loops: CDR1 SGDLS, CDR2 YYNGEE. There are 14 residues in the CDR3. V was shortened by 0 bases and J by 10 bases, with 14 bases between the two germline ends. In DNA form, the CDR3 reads TGTGCCAGCAGCGTAGAAACAGGGATGAAAACCATATATTTT. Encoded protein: CASSVETGMKTIYF.

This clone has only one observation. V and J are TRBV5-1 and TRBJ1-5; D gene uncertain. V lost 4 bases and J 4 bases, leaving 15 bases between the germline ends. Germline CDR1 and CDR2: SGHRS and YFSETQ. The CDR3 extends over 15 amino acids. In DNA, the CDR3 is TGCGCCAGCAGCCTTGGGCCCCCGGCGAATCAGCCCCAGCATTTT. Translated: CASSLGPPANQPQHF.

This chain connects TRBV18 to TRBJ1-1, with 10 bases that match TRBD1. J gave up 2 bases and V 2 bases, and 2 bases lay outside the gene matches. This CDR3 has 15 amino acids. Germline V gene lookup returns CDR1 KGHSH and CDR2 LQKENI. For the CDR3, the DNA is TGTGCCAGCTCACCAGGGACAGGGGTTAACACTGAAGCTTTCTTT. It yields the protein CASSPGTGVNTEAFF.

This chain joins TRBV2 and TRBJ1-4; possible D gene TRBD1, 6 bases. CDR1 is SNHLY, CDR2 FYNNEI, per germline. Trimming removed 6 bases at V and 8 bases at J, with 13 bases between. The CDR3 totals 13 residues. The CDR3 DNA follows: TGTGCCAGCAGAAACAGGGAAACAGAAAAACTGTTTTTT. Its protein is CASRNRETEKLFF.

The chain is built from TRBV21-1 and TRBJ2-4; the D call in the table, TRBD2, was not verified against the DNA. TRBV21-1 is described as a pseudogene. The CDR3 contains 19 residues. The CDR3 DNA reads TGTGCCAGCAGCCCTCGGAGCGGGGGGCCGGAGGTAGTCAAAAACATTCAGTACTTC. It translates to CASSPRSGGPEVVKNIQYF.

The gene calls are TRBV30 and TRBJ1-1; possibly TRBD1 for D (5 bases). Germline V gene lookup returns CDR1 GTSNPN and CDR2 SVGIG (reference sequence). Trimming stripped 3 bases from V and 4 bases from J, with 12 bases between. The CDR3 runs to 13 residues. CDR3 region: CAWSQGYLTEAFF. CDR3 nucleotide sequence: TGTGCCTGGAGCCAGGGTTATCTCACTGAAGCTTTCTTT.

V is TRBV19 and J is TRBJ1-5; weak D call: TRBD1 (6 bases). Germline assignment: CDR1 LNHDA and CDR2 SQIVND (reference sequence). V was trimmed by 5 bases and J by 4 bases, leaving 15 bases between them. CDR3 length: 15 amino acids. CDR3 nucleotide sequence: TGTGCCAGTAGTCCACAGGGTCAGGGGAATCAGCCCCAGCATTTT. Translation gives CASSPQGQGNQPQHF.

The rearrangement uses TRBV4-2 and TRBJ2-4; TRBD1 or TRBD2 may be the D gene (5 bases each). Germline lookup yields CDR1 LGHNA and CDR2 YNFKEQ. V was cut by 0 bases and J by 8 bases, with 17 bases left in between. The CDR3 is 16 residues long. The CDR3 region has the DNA TGTGCCAGCAGCCAAGAAGAGGGGTCCCACTCGGACATTCAGTACTTC. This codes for CASSQEEGSHSDIQYF.

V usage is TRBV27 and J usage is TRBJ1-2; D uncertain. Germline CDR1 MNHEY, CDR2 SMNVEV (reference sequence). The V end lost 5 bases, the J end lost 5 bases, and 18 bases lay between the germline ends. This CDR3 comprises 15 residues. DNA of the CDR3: TGTGCCAGCAGTCCCATCTCGGGCAGACCTTATGGCTACACCTTC. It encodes CASSPISGRPYGYTF.

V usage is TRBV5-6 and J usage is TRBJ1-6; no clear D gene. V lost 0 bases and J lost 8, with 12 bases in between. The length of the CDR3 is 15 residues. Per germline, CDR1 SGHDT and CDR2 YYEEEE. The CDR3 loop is CASSLAGFADSPLHF. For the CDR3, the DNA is TGTGCCAGCAGCTTGGCCGGATTTGCGGATTCACCCCTCCACTTT.

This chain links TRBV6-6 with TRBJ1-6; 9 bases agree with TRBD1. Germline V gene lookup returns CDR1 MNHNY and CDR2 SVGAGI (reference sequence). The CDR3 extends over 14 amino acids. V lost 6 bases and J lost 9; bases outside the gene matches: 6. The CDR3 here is CASSRDRAGSPLHF. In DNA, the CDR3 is TGTGCCAGCAGCAGGGACAGGGCTGGTTCACCCCTCCACTTT.

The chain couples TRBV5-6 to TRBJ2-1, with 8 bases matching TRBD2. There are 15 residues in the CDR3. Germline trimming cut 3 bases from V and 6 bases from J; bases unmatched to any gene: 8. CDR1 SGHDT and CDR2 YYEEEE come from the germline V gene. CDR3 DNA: TGTGCCAGCAGCTACCGCGGGACTAGTCGCAATGAGCAGTTCTTC. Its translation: CASSYRGTSRNEQFF.

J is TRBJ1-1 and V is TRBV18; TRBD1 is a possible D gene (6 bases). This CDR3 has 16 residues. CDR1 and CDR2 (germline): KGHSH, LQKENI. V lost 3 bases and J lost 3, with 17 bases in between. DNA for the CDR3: TGTGCCAGCTCACCCCGGGGGGCAGCCTCTTACACTGAAGCTTTCTTT. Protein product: CASSPRGAASYTEAFF.

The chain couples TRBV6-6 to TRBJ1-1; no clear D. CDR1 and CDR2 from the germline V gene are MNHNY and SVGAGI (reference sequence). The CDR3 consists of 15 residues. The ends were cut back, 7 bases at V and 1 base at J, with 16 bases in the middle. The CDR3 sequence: CASTPGSPGNTEAFF. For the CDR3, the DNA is TGTGCCAGCACCCCGGGGAGCCCAGGGAACACTGAAGCTTTCTTT.

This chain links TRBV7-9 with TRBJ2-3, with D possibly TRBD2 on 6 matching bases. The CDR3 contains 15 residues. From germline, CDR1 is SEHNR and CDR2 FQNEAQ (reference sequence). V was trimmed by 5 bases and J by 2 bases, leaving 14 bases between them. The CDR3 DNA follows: TGTGCCAGCAGCCAACTACTAGCCCTCACAGATACGCAGTATTTT. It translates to CASSQLLALTDTQYF.

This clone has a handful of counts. In DNA form, the CDR3 reads TGTGCCAGCAGCTTGCGAGGGGTGGACTATGGCTACACCTTC. Translation gives CASSLRGVDYGYTF. V gene TRBV7-9 combines with J gene TRBJ1-2; possible D gene TRBD1, 5 bases. The ends were cut back, 3 bases at V and 3 bases at J, with 11 bases in the middle. CDR1 and CDR2 from the germline V gene are SEHNR and FQNEAQ (reference sequence). CDR3 length: 14 amino acids. Filled out from reference TRBV7-9 and TRBJ1-2, the complete variable domain reads DTGVSQNPRHKITKRGQNVTFRCDPISEHNRLYWYRQTLGQGPEFLTYFQNEAQLEKSRLLSDRFSAERPKGSFSTLEIQRTEQGDSAMYLCASSLRGVDYGYTFGSGTRLTVV.

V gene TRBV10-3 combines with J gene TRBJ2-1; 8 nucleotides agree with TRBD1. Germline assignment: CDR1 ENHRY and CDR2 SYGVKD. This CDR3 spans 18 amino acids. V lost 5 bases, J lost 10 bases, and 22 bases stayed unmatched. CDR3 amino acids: CAISSHGTGPLTGVEQFF. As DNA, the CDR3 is TGTGCCATCAGTTCCCATGGGACAGGTCCTCTAACGGGGGTAGAGCAGTTCTTC.

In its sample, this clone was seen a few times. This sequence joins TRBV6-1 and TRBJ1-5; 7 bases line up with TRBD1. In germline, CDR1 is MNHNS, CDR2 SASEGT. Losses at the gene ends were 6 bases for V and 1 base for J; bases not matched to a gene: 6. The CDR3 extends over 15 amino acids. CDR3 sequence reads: CASSALTGSNQPQHF. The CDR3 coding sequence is TGTGCCAGCAGCGCCCTGACAGGGAGCAATCAGCCCCAGCATTTT.

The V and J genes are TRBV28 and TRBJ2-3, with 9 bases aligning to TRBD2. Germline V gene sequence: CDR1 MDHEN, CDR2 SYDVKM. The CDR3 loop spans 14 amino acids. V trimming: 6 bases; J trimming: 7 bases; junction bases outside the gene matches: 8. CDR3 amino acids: CASSVAGVHNTQYF. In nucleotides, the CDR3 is TGTGCCAGCAGCGTAGCGGGGGTCCATAATACGCAGTATTTT. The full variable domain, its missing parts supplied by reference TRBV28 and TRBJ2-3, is DVKVTQSSRYLVKRTGEKVFLECVQDMDHENMFWYRQDPGLGLRLIYFSYDVKMKEKGDIPEGYSVSREKKERFSLILESASTNQTSMYLCASSVAGVHNTQYFGPGTRLTVL.